This paragraph reports one T cell receptor (beta chain). Its specificity is not known. One junction end disagrees with the germline gene, perhaps due to a read error. Germline V gives CDR1 SGHTA, CDR2 FQGNSA. The CDR3 has 17 amino acids. Then a second PCR, running about 6 to 11 cycles, was carried out with a sample-barcoded 5' primer and a J-beta primer mix. TCRdb itself ran the 5' RACE reads through MiXCR, one entry per CDR3 protein. The data contain 1.5 million to 2 million distinct CDR3 sequences, about 50% of them singletons. The data belong to a study of blood T cells in healthy people across ages. Notes on the study in general: Roughly linear declines in TCR beta diversity per million T cells occurred with age.

The clonotype comes from a woman aged 40 to 50 in good health. The chain joins TRBV7-2 to TRBJ1-3, with D uncertain. Sequencing was performed on blood. CDR3 sequence: CASSLGGLGISGNTTYF. DNA for the CDR3: TGTGCCAGCAGCCTAGGAGGCTTAGGGATCTCTGGAAACACCACATATTTT.